This TCR beta chain was documented in a study of blood T cell repertoires in COVID-19. CDR1 and CDR2 from the germline V gene are SGHRS and YFSETQ. V lost 0 bases and J lost 0; bases outside the gene matches: 4. The CDR3 totals 16 residues. This clone was seen only a few times. Using immunoSEQ multiplex PCR, the repertoire was profiled, and TCRdb retains in-frame clones only, with some absent. The sample consists of 260,000 or so clones, around 82% of them appearing once. Input material: peripheral blood. V gene TRBV5-1 combines with J gene TRBJ2-3; 7 nucleotides match TRBD2. The sequence was obtained from a man older than 75 with acute or convalescent COVID-19. CDR3 sequence reads: CASSLGPSGSTDTQYF. CDR3 coding DNA: TGCGCCAGCAGCTTGGGTCCTAGCGGTAGCACAGATACGCAGTATTTT.